The next 25 T cell receptor beta chains were all read from a single sample in a study of spatial heterogeneity in lung cancer. Sample time point: sample taken at primary tumor resection. TCRdb re-called the 5' RACE reads with MiXCR, one entry per CDR3 protein. The top ten hold 9.8% of the sample, which has roughly 15,000 distinct CDR3 sequences, 3.6% seen once. Sequenced material: normal lung tissue next to the tumor, taken at surgery. The receptors stem from a male donor with early-stage non-small cell lung cancer.

The table lists this clonotype with many counts. This beta chain came through as a stray read in a library set up for alpha chains, and its size says little. This chain uses TRBV2 with TRBJ2-6; D unclear. This CDR3 spans 14 amino acids. Germline CDR1 SNHLY, CDR2 FYNNEI. V lost 6 bases, J lost 3 bases, and 9 bases lay in between. This chain's CDR3 is CASSARSGANVLTF. The CDR3 region has the DNA TGTGCCAGCAGCGCTAGGAGTGGGGCCAACGTCCTGACTTTC.

This clonotype was counted many times. The size of this beta chain means little, since it is a stray read in a library made for alpha chains. The gene calls are TRBV4-3 and TRBJ2-7, with TRBD1 matching over 8 bases. J was trimmed by 4 bases and V by 1 base; bases with no gene match: 3. CDR3 size: 14 residues. Germline assignment: CDR1 LGHNA and CDR2 YSLEER. This CDR3 reads CASSQGTGRYEQYF. In DNA, the CDR3 is TGCGCCAGCAGCCAAGGGACAGGGAGGTACGAGCAGTACTTC.

This clonotype came up many times. This beta chain is an unintended read in a library built for alpha chains; its size means little. The rearrangement uses TRBV10-3 and TRBJ1-2, with no clear D. Germline loops: CDR1 ENHRY, CDR2 SYGVKD. V dropped 7 bases and J dropped 4 bases, with 13 bases sitting between them. The CDR3 length is 13 residues. The CDR3 here is CAINRTPGYGYTF. The DNA for the CDR3 is TGTGCCATCAACCGGACTCCGGGCTATGGCTACACCTTC.

This clonotype was observed many times. Little can be read into the size of this beta chain, an off-target read in a library designed for alpha chains. The V gene is TRBV18, the J gene TRBJ1-4; the D gene is possibly TRBD1 (5 bases). The V gene's germline CDR1 is KGHSH and CDR2 LQKENI. Trimming took off 3 bases at V and 7 bases at J, with 18 bases between the two ends. The CDR3 contains 16 residues. CDR3 bases: TGTGCCAGCTCACCTCTAACCGGGAAAACAGGTGAAAAACTGTTTTTT. It translates to CASSPLTGKTGEKLFF.

The table lists this clonotype with many counts. Since the library was made to target alpha chains, this beta chain is a stray read and its abundance is not meaningful. The gene calls are TRBV3-1 and TRBJ1-2, with D possibly being TRBD1 (6 bases). The germline V gene encodes CDR1 LGHDT and CDR2 YNNKEL (reference sequence). The germline V and J ends were trimmed by 3 bases and 7 bases, with 9 bases remaining between them. The CDR3 covers 12 residues. This CDR3 is CASSHDRRGYTF. The CDR3 coding sequence is TGTGCCAGCAGCCACGACAGGCGTGGCTACACCTTC.

The sample holds many counts of this clonotype. This beta chain slipped into a library made for alpha chains as a stray read, so its size is not meaningful. The rearrangement links TRBV19 to TRBJ2-3; D is undetermined. V dropped 3 bases and J dropped 2 bases, with 12 bases sitting between them. This CDR3 comprises 15 residues. Per germline, CDR1 LNHDA and CDR2 SQIVND (reference sequence). As DNA, the CDR3 is TGTGCCAGTAGTATCGGTTCCGGCAACACAGATACGCAGTATTTT. It translates to CASSIGSGNTDTQYF. Filled out from reference TRBV19 and TRBJ2-3, the complete variable domain reads DGGITQSPKYLFRKEGQNVTLSCEQNLNHDAMYWYRQDPGQGLRLIYYSQIVNDFQKGDIAEGYSVSREKKESFPLTVTSAQKNPTAFYLCASSIGSGNTDTQYFGPGTRLTVL.

There are many counts of this clonotype. The library was designed around alpha chains, so this beta chain is a stray read whose abundance carries little weight. The rearrangement links TRBV7-9 to TRBJ1-1, with a possible D match to TRBD1 (5 bases). Trimming stripped 2 bases from V and 2 bases from J, with 15 bases between. Germline CDR1 SEHNR, CDR2 FQNEAQ (reference sequence). The CDR3 covers 16 residues. Here the CDR3 DNA reads TGTGCCAGCAGCTTATATAGTGCAGGGCCTAACACTGAAGCTTTCTTT. This gives the protein CASSLYSAGPNTEAFF.

This clonotype is judged medium-sized. This beta chain represents an off-target read in a library built for alpha chains; its size is of limited meaning. The chain couples TRBV6-5 to TRBJ2-6; no firm D call. The length of the CDR3 is 14 residues. V was trimmed by 6 bases and J by 2 bases, leaving 8 bases between them. The germline CDR1 and CDR2 sequences are MNHEY and SVGAGI. CDR3 loop: CASRERPGANVLTF. CDR3 coding DNA: TGTGCCAGCAGAGAGAGACCTGGGGCCAACGTCCTGACTTTC.

In this sample, this clonotype turned up many times. With the library built for alpha chains, this beta chain is off target and its frequency is not meaningful. This chain links TRBV29-1 with TRBJ2-2; 8 nucleotides agree with TRBD2. Germline CDR1 SQVTM, CDR2 ANQGSEA. The V segment lost 6 bases and the J segment 0 bases; nucleotides outside the gene matches: 6. This CDR3 comprises 15 residues. CDR3 amino acids: CSVLIAGSNTGELFF. The CDR3 region has the DNA TGCAGCGTCCTAATAGCGGGGTCGAACACCGGGGAGCTGTTTTTT.

By share, this clonotype counts as medium-sized. The germline gene is not matched at one end of the junction; a read error may be the cause. This beta chain is a stray read from a library made for alpha chains; its abundance is not meaningful. V gene TRBV29-1 combines with J gene TRBJ2-1; D gene uncertain. Germline V gene sequence: CDR1 SQVTM, CDR2 ANQGSEA. The CDR3 covers 12 residues. The CDR3 DNA is TGCAGCGTTGAAGATCCGGATCCGCCCCCAAACTTC. Protein product: CSVEDPDPPPNF.

This clonotype was observed many times. In a library made to pick up alpha chains, this beta chain is a stray read with a size that means little. The chain's CDR3 is CASSLDYNANTGELFF. In nucleotides, the CDR3 is TGTGCCAGCAGCTTAGACTATAACGCGAACACCGGGGAGCTGTTTTTT. This chain connects TRBV7-2 to TRBJ2-2, with D uncertain. Trimming removed 1 base at V and 0 bases at J, with 9 bases between. The CDR3 covers 16 residues. The germline V gene has CDR1 SGHTA and CDR2 FQGNSA.

This clonotype has at least ten counts. Since the library was made to target alpha chains, this beta chain is a stray read and its abundance is not meaningful. The rearrangement joins TRBV28 to TRBJ1-5, with D maybe TRBD1 (5 bases). This CDR3 comprises 14 residues. V was cut by 6 bases and J by 6 bases, with 15 bases left in between. Germline V gives CDR1 MDHEN, CDR2 SYDVKM. The CDR3 loop is CASRTGQPGQPQHF. The CDR3 DNA reads as TGTGCCAGCAGAACGGGGCAGCCAGGTCAGCCCCAGCATTTT. Supplemented by reference TRBV28 and TRBJ1-5, the full variable domain reads DVKVTQSSRYLVKRTGEKVFLECVQDMDHENMFWYRQDPGLGLRLIYFSYDVKMKEKGDIPEGYSVSREKKERFSLILESASTNQTSMYLCASRTGQPGQPQHFGDGTRLSIL.

This clonotype was detected many times. Since the library was made to target alpha chains, this beta chain is a stray read and its abundance is not meaningful. V gene TRBV5-1 combines with J gene TRBJ2-3; 10 bases match TRBD1. The germline V gene has CDR1 SGHRS and CDR2 YFSETQ. V lost 5 bases and J lost 6; bases outside the gene matches: 6. This CDR3 is built from 14 residues. The CDR3 here is CASSETGGRDTQYF. CDR3 nucleotide sequence: TGCGCCAGCAGTGAGACAGGGGGCCGGGATACGCAGTATTTT.

In this sample, this clonotype turned up many times. The library was designed around alpha chains, so this beta chain is a stray read whose abundance carries little weight. The rearrangement links TRBV10-3 to TRBJ2-3, with 7 bases that match TRBD2. This CDR3 region has 18 residues. The germline V gene encodes CDR1 ENHRY and CDR2 SYGVKD. The ends lost 2 bases at V and 3 bases at J; junction bases unmatched: 14. The CDR3 loop reads CAISERPWGGSGTDTQYF. The CDR3 DNA follows: TGTGCCATCAGTGAGAGGCCCTGGGGCGGGAGTGGAACAGATACGCAGTATTTT.

This clonotype was counted many times. As an off-target read in a library built for alpha chains, this beta chain has a frequency of little significance. The chain is built from TRBV4-2 and TRBJ2-5; maybe TRBD1 (5 bases). CDR3 length: 13 residues. V lost 3 bases, J lost 5 bases, and 10 bases lay in between. CDR1 and CDR2 from the germline V gene are LGHNA and YNFKEQ. The CDR3 nucleotides are TGTGCCAGCAGCCAGGGCAACAGGGAGACCCAGTACTTC. It specifies CASSQGNRETQYF.

This clonotype was observed many times. Because this beta chain is a stray read in a library intended to capture alpha chains, its abundance should not be given much weight. The chain links TRBV18 to TRBJ2-7; D may be TRBD1 (5 bases). The V gene's germline CDR1 is KGHSH and CDR2 LQKENI. V lost 0 bases and J 5 bases, leaving 14 bases between the germline ends. The CDR3 contains 15 residues. Here the CDR3 DNA reads TGTGCCAGCTCACCACCGCAGGGCCCTTCGGACGAGCAGTACTTC. This sequence encodes CASSPPQGPSDEQYF.

This clonotype was counted ten times or more. Since the library was made to target alpha chains, this beta chain is a stray read and its abundance is not meaningful. V usage is TRBV18 and J usage is TRBJ2-3; D is unclear. V was shortened by 3 bases and J by 3 bases, with 13 bases between the two germline ends. The V gene's germline CDR1 is KGHSH and CDR2 LQKENI. The CDR3 runs to 15 residues. CDR3 sequence reads: CASSPSPAQTDTQYF. The CDR3, as DNA: TGTGCCAGCTCACCCTCCCCCGCACAGACAGATACGCAGTATTTT.

In its sample, this clonotype is medium-sized. The library was designed around alpha chains, so this beta chain is a stray read whose abundance carries little weight. The rearrangement joins TRBV3-1 to TRBJ1-1; D gene unclear. The length of the CDR3 is 13 residues. The V gene's germline CDR1 is LGHDT and CDR2 YNNKEL (reference sequence). V lost 1 base to trimming and J lost 8 bases, with 11 bases between them. Here the CDR3 reads CASSQGVGIEAFF. In DNA, the CDR3 is TGTGCCAGCAGCCAAGGGGTGGGAATAGAAGCTTTCTTT.

This clonotype has a count of ten or more. This beta chain is a stray sequence in a library constructed for alpha chains; its clone size is not meaningful. The J gene is TRBJ2-3, the V gene TRBV4-3; D is ambiguous. This CDR3 has 18 amino acids. V was pared by 0 bases and J by 4 bases, with 20 bases between. Germline V gives CDR1 LGHNA, CDR2 YSLEER. The CDR3 is CASSQDPPQAIGADTQYF. For the CDR3, the DNA is TGCGCCAGCAGCCAAGATCCCCCCCAGGCCATTGGGGCAGATACGCAGTATTTT.

This clonotype has at least ten counts. Since it is a stray read in a library aimed at alpha chains, this beta chain has a size that is not meaningful. The J gene is TRBJ2-7, the V gene TRBV5-1, with 11 bases that match TRBD2. CDR1 is SGHRS and CDR2 is YFSETQ in the germline V gene. There are 16 residues in the CDR3. V trimming: 4 bases; J trimming: 0 bases; junction bases outside the gene matches: 6. In nucleotides, the CDR3 is TGCGCCAGCAGCCGGACTAGCGGGTCTAGCTCCTACGAGCAGTACTTC. Translating gives CASSRTSGSSSYEQYF.

This clonotype was recorded many times. Because this beta chain is a stray read in a library intended to capture alpha chains, its abundance should not be given much weight. CDR3 sequence reads: CASSLVPEYNEQFF. The CDR3 bases are TGCGCCAGCAGCTTGGTACCCGAATACAATGAGCAGTTCTTC. The rearrangement joins TRBV5-1 to TRBJ2-1; D is unresolved. V was shortened by 0 bases and J by 4 bases, with 8 bases between the two germline ends. CDR1 and CDR2 from the germline V gene are SGHRS and YFSETQ. The CDR3 loop spans 14 amino acids.

This clonotype was observed many times. This beta chain was picked up by a library intended for alpha chains and is off target, so its count carries little meaning. The chain has TRBV12-3 or TRBV12-4 and TRBJ2-3; TRBD2 matches 12 bases. The ends lost 3 bases at V and 5 bases at J; junction bases unmatched: 3. The CDR3 is 15 residues long. CDR3 nucleotides: TGTGCCAGCAGTTTCGGGACTAGCGGGTTAGATACGCAGTATTTT. Translated, it gives CASSFGTSGLDTQYF.

There are many counts of this clonotype. Because the library targeted alpha chains, this beta chain is an off-target read whose size means little. The chain couples TRBV2 to TRBJ1-1; no clear D gene. Germline V gene data show CDR1 as SNHLY and CDR2 as FYNNEI. V was cut by 6 bases and J by 9 bases, with 11 bases left in between. The CDR3 has 11 residues. In DNA form, the CDR3 reads TGTGCCAGCAGGGTCGGTCAAAAAGCTTTCTTT. Protein sequence: CASRVGQKAFF.

This clonotype was seen ten or more times. This beta chain appears as a stray read in a library generated for alpha chains; its size is not informative. V and J are TRBV7-8 and TRBJ2-3, with a possible D match to TRBD2 (7 bases). Germline V lookup: CDR1 SGHVS, CDR2 FQNEAQ. Trimming stripped 5 bases from V and 6 bases from J, with 18 bases between. This CDR3 has 15 amino acids. In nucleotides, the CDR3 is TGTGCCAGCAGCCCCGGGGGCGGGAGAGGGGATACGCAGTATTTT. Its protein is CASSPGGGRGDTQYF.

The table lists this clonotype with many counts. Because this beta chain is a stray read in a library intended to capture alpha chains, its abundance should not be given much weight. The chain is built from TRBV10-3 and TRBJ2-5; TRBD1 is a possible D gene (6 bases). V was clipped by 0 bases and J by 7 bases, with 12 bases between them. The germline gives CDR1 ENHRY, CDR2 SYGVKD. The CDR3 contains 14 residues. CDR3: CAISESRGLVTQYF. The CDR3 DNA follows: TGTGCCATCAGTGAGTCCAGGGGTTTGGTGACCCAGTACTTC.